Below are 32 T cell receptor beta chains sequenced from a single sample in a study of OX40 agonist ivuxolimab in advanced cancers. Data came from immunoSEQ multiplex PCR; TCRdb stores just in-frame clones and leaves some out. The sample records 79,000 or so clones, approximately 85% being singletons. Sequencing was performed on CD4+ or CD8+ T cells sorted from blood, taken in a trial of the OX40 agonist ivuxolimab. The origin of the receptors is an adult with an advanced solid tumor such as melanoma, head and neck, liver or kidney cancer.

J is TRBJ1-2 and V is TRBV12-5, with D maybe TRBD1 (5 bases). The CDR3 is 15 amino acids. Germline V gene data show CDR1 as LGHNT and CDR2 as FRNRAP. The V gene lost 0 bases and the J gene lost 6 bases, with 14 bases spanning the gap. This CDR3 is CASGLVLRGMDGYTF. In DNA, the CDR3 is TGTGCTAGTGGTTTGGTACTAAGGGGAATGGATGGCTACACCTTC. Using reference TRBV12-5 and TRBJ1-2 for the parts outside the CDR3, the full variable domain is DARVTQTPRHKVTEMGQEVTMRCQPILGHNTVFWYRQTMMQGLELLAYFRNRAPLDDSGMPKDRFSAEMPDATLATLKIQPSEPRDSAVYFCASGLVLRGMDGYTFGSGTRLTVV.

Written as DNA, the CDR3 is TGTGCCAGCAGCGGCCGGGACAGGGGGCGAGGGAGACACTATGGCTACACCTTC. It encodes CASSGRDRGRGRHYGYTF. The gene calls are TRBV5-8 and TRBJ1-2, with TRBD1 matching over 12 bases. V shed 4 bases, J shed 3 bases, and the junction held 13 bases outside the gene matches. Germline V gives CDR1 SGHTS, CDR2 YDEGEE. This CDR3 region has 18 residues.

This chain links TRBV10-3 with TRBJ2-7, with D possibly TRBD1 on 6 matching bases. Germline CDR1 ENHRY, CDR2 SYGVKD. V lost 10 bases and J 2 bases, leaving 9 bases between the germline ends. The CDR3 contains 11 residues. As DNA, the CDR3 is TGTGCCACAGGACAGACCTACGAGCAGTACTTC. Translated: CATGQTYEQYF.

The J gene is TRBJ2-5, the V gene TRBV4-3; D call uncertain. V was clipped by 2 bases and J by 2 bases, with 9 bases between them. There are 14 residues in the CDR3. CDR1 is LGHNA, CDR2 YSLEER, per germline. CDR3 region: CASSQQLGQETQYF. The DNA for the CDR3 is TGCGCCAGCAGCCAACAGTTAGGGCAAGAGACCCAGTACTTC.

The chain couples TRBV6-5 to TRBJ2-3; D unresolved. The CDR3 consists of 15 residues. The germline V gene has CDR1 MNHEY and CDR2 SVGAGI. V shed 6 bases and J shed 3 bases, with 16 bases lying between them. The CDR3 protein is CASSLQRAGTDTQYF. The CDR3 DNA is TGTGCCAGCAGCCTCCAAAGGGCCGGAACAGATACGCAGTATTTT.

This chain joins TRBV19 and TRBJ2-7; D is undetermined. CDR3 length: 13 residues. V was clipped by 3 bases and J by 2 bases, with 8 bases between them. Germline V gene sequence: CDR1 LNHDA, CDR2 SQIVND (reference sequence). In DNA form, the CDR3 reads TGTGCCAGTAGTATCCCACAGACCTACGAGCAGTACTTC. Translated: CASSIPQTYEQYF. Looking up the rest from reference TRBV19 and TRBJ2-7 gives the full variable domain: DGGITQSPKYLFRKEGQNVTLSCEQNLNHDAMYWYRQDPGQGLRLIYYSQIVNDFQKGDIAEGYSVSREKKESFPLTVTSAQKNPTAFYLCASSIPQTYEQYFGPGTRLTVT.

This chain joins TRBV10-3 and TRBJ1-1; D unresolved. The V and J ends lost 6 bases and 4 bases respectively, with 12 bases between them. CDR1 is ENHRY and CDR2 is SYGVKD in the germline V gene. There are 13 residues in the CDR3. CDR3 loop: CAISPDGSTEAFF. CDR3 in DNA: TGTGCCATCAGCCCCGACGGCAGCACTGAAGCTTTCTTT.

This clone was seen a handful of times. The sample contains more than one DNA sequence encoding this CDR3. This chain links TRBV29-1 with TRBJ1-5; D gene unclear. This CDR3 spans 12 amino acids. Germline lookup yields CDR1 SQVTM and CDR2 ANQGSEA. Between the trimmed V and J ends, which lost 4 bases and 4 bases, there was a span of 8 bases. CDR3 amino acids: CSVGEPNQPQHF. The CDR3 DNA reads as TGCAGCGTTGGGGAACCAAATCAGCCCCAGCATTTT.

The chain is built from TRBV18 and TRBJ1-1; 8 nucleotides match TRBD1. CDR1 KGHSH and CDR2 LQKENI come from the germline V gene. With V trimmed by 3 bases and J by 1 base, 1 base remained unmatched. The CDR3 is 14 residues long. The DNA for the CDR3 is TGTGCCAGCTCACCGGACAGGGAGAACACTGAAGCTTTCTTT. It specifies CASSPDRENTEAFF.

The genes are TRBV5-1 and TRBJ2-3; 11 bases match TRBD2. CDR1 SGHRS and CDR2 YFSETQ come from the germline V gene. This CDR3 has 16 residues. The J segment lost 2 bases and the V segment lost 4 bases, leaving 6 bases of the junction unmatched. CDR3 sequence: CASSVPSGGPTDTQYF. In nucleotides, the CDR3 is TGCGCCAGCAGCGTACCTAGCGGGGGGCCCACAGATACGCAGTATTTT.

This clone was counted a single time. The V call is TRBV5-1, the J call TRBJ1-3; no definite D call. This CDR3 comprises 15 residues. Trimming left V 0 bases short and J 0 bases short, with 7 bases between. Germline CDR1 and CDR2: SGHRS and YFSETQ. The CDR3 loop is CASSLAVSSGNTIYF. CDR3 nucleotides: TGCGCCAGCAGCTTGGCGGTTAGCTCTGGAAACACCATATATTTT.

This chain joins TRBV6-5 and TRBJ1-1, with D possibly matching TRBD1 (5 bases). With 6 bases removed from V and 4 bases from J, the gap between germline ends came to 6 bases. The CDR3 is made up of 11 amino acids. Germline lookup yields CDR1 MNHEY and CDR2 SVGAGI. The CDR3 coding sequence is TGTGCCAGCAGAAGGGGCACTGAAGCTTTCTTT. Protein product: CASRRGTEAFF.

The CDR3 DNA reads TGTGCCAGCAGCTCCAAACTACAGGGGATACTGTACTCACCCCTCCACTTT. The encoded protein is CASSSKLQGILYSPLHF. The J gene is TRBJ1-6, the V gene TRBV7-8, with 7 positions matching TRBD1. The V gene's germline CDR1 is SGHVS and CDR2 FQNEAQ. J lost 10 bases, V lost 4 bases, and 16 bases had no gene match. CDR3 length: 17 residues.

The rearrangement uses TRBV11-1 and TRBJ2-7, with D unclear. CDR3 length equals 19 residues. Per germline, CDR1 SGHAT and CDR2 FQDESV (reference sequence). V lost 5 bases and J 3 bases, leaving 29 bases between the germline ends. The CDR3 DNA reads TGTGCCAGCAGCCCTGGGCGGTACAACCCTCTGAGATCCCACTACGAGCAGTACTTC. The encoded protein is CASSPGRYNPLRSHYEQYF.

The chain combines TRBV5-4 with TRBJ1-3, with 10 bases aligning to TRBD1. CDR3 length: 17 amino acids. Unmatched junction bases numbered 6, after V lost 3 bases and J lost 0 bases. Looked up from germline, CDR1 is SGHNT and CDR2 is YYREEE (reference sequence). CDR3 nucleotides: TGTGCCAGCAGCTCGGGACAGGGGAGAATCTCTGGAAACACCATATATTTT. This codes for CASSSGQGRISGNTIYF. The full variable domain, rest sourced from reference TRBV5-4 and TRBJ1-3, is ETGVTQSPTHLIKTRGQQVTLRCSSQSGHNTVSWYQQALGQGPQFIFQYYREEENGRGNFPPRFSGLQFPNYSSELNVNALELDDSALYLCASSSGQGRISGNTIYFGEGSWLTVV.

The chain employs TRBV27 and TRBJ1-5; no reliable D call. Germline loops: CDR1 MNHEY, CDR2 SMNVEV (reference sequence). The CDR3 covers 15 residues. With 5 bases removed from V and 6 bases from J, the gap between germline ends came to 17 bases. The CDR3 coding sequence is TGTGCCAGCAGTCCTCTTGGCGTCGGGTTTCAGCCCCAGCATTTT. Its translation: CASSPLGVGFQPQHF.

This sequence joins TRBV7-6 and TRBJ2-2; the D gene is possibly TRBD1 (5 bases). This CDR3 region has 16 residues. The V end was cut by 5 bases, the J end by 0 bases, with 13 bases between. The germline V gene encodes CDR1 SGHVS and CDR2 FNYEAQ. This CDR3 reads CASSEPRTTNTGELFF. In DNA form, the CDR3 reads TGTGCCAGCAGCGAACCCAGGACAACGAACACCGGGGAGCTGTTTTTT.

This rearrangement joins TRBV10-3 to TRBJ1-2; D gene ambiguous. CDR3 length equals 12 residues. Trimming stripped 4 bases from V and 8 bases from J, with 11 bases between. Germline V gives CDR1 ENHRY, CDR2 SYGVKD. The CDR3: CAISGSGYGYTF. The CDR3 bases are TGTGCCATCAGTGGGTCCGGGTACGGCTACACCTTC.

This sequence joins TRBV29-1 and TRBJ1-1, with D perhaps matching TRBD1 (5 bases). This CDR3 region has 12 residues. CDR1 and CDR2 (germline): SQVTM, ANQGSEA. Trimming shortened V by 6 bases and J by 0 bases, and 8 bases separated the two germline ends. The CDR3 bases are TGCAGCGTACAGGCAATGAACACTGAAGCTTTCTTT. The encoded protein is CSVQAMNTEAFF.

This clone was seen a handful of times. The CDR3 region has the DNA TGTGCCAGCAGGGGGGACAGGGGGAACTATGGCTACACCTTC. It yields the protein CASRGDRGNYGYTF. This chain uses TRBV2 with TRBJ1-2; 11 nucleotides line up with TRBD1. The CDR3 covers 14 residues. The V gene end was trimmed by 6 bases and the J gene end by 2 bases; junction bases not matched to a gene: 2. Germline CDR1 reads SNHLY; CDR2 reads FYNNEI. Variable domain in full (rest from reference TRBV2 and TRBJ1-2): EPEVTQTPSHQVTQMGQEVILRCVPISNHLYFYWYRQILGQKVEFLVSFYNNEISEKSEIFDDQFSVERPDGSNFTLKIRSTKLEDSAMYFCASRGDRGNYGYTFGSGTRLTVV.

The V gene is TRBV19, the J gene TRBJ1-2, with D perhaps matching TRBD1 (5 bases). The CDR3 extends over 13 amino acids. The germline V gene has CDR1 LNHDA and CDR2 SQIVND (reference sequence). V lost 7 bases to trimming and J lost 3 bases, with 12 bases between them. The CDR3, as DNA: TGTGCCAGTACGGGGGGTTACGACTATGGCTACACCTTC. Translating gives CASTGGYDYGYTF.

On this clone: The junction and the germline gene differ at one end; a read error may be behind it. This rearrangement joins TRBV7-7 to TRBJ2-2; D possibly corresponds to TRBD2 (6 bases). Per germline, CDR1 SSHAT and CDR2 FNYEAQ (reference sequence). The CDR3 contains 16 residues. For the CDR3, the DNA is TGTGCTAGCACCCCCCTGGGGGACGGGGGCACCGGGGAGCTGTTTTTT. This codes for CASTPLGDGGTGELFF.

V usage is TRBV5-1 and J usage is TRBJ2-2, with a possible D match to TRBD2 (5 bases). Germline V gene lookup returns CDR1 SGHRS and CDR2 YFSETQ. V lost 1 base, J lost 4 bases, and 11 bases lay in between. The CDR3 runs to 15 residues. Written as DNA, the CDR3 is TGCGCCAGCAGCTTGACAGCGGATTCCACCGGGGAGCTGTTTTTT. It encodes CASSLTADSTGELFF.

The chain combines TRBV18 with TRBJ2-4; 7 positions agree with TRBD2. The V segment lost 2 bases and the J segment 2 bases; nucleotides outside the gene matches: 3. The germline gives CDR1 KGHSH, CDR2 LQKENI. This CDR3 is 15 amino acids long. The CDR3 coding sequence is TGTGCCAGCTCACCAGGGGGGGTCACCAAAAACATTCAGTACTTC. It yields the protein CASSPGGVTKNIQYF.

The rearrangement uses TRBV19 and TRBJ1-5; D is ambiguous. The length of the CDR3 is 13 residues. Looked up from germline, CDR1 is LNHDA and CDR2 is SQIVND (reference sequence). V was cut by 0 bases and J by 9 bases, with 9 bases left in between. The CDR3 protein is CASSIDGGRPQHF. The CDR3, as DNA: TGTGCCAGTAGTATAGATGGAGGGCGGCCCCAGCATTTT.

J is TRBJ1-1 and V is TRBV7-2; no clear D gene. Germline CDR1 reads SGHTA; CDR2 reads FQGNSA. With 1 base removed from V and 5 bases from J, the gap between germline ends came to 11 bases. CDR3 length: 14 amino acids. CDR3 residues: CASSLGGWWTEAFF. The CDR3 DNA follows: TGTGCCAGCAGCTTAGGGGGTTGGTGGACTGAAGCTTTCTTT. Full variable domain (remainder filled in from reference TRBV7-2 and TRBJ1-1): GAGVSQSPSNKVTEKGKDVELRCDPISGHTALYWYRQSLGQGLEFLIYFQGNSAPDKSGLPSDRFSAERTGGSVSTLTIQRTQQEDSAVYLCASSLGGWWTEAFFGQGTRLTVV.

The chain has TRBV9 and TRBJ2-3; TRBD1 matches at 8 bases. CDR3 length: 14 amino acids. Trimming at V came to 2 bases and at J to 5 bases, leaving 4 bases not matched to a gene. Germline V CDR1 and CDR2: SGDLS, YYNGEE. The CDR3 DNA is TGTGCCAGCAGCGTCCAGGGGGCTGGAGATACGCAGTATTTT. Protein sequence: CASSVQGAGDTQYF.

J is TRBJ2-5 and V is TRBV18; TRBD2 might be the D (6 bases). The CDR3 has 15 amino acids. CDR1 is KGHSH, CDR2 LQKENI, per germline. The germline V and J ends were trimmed by 2 bases and 5 bases, with 15 bases remaining between them. CDR3: CASSPVLGGAETQYF. The DNA of the CDR3 is TGTGCCAGCTCACCAGTCTTAGGAGGGGCGGAGACCCAGTACTTC.

In this sample, this clone turned up once. J is TRBJ1-2 and V is TRBV5-4; D gene unclear. The V and J ends lost 6 bases and 7 bases respectively, with 19 bases between them. Per germline, CDR1 SGHNT and CDR2 YYREEE (reference sequence). CDR3 length: 14 residues. The CDR3 nucleotides are TGTGCCAGCACCCGGGATTTTGAACCCGGTGGCTACACCTTC. This codes for CASTRDFEPGGYTF.

The chain links TRBV11-1 to TRBJ2-1; 7 bases fit TRBD1. This CDR3 spans 15 amino acids. V trimming: 5 bases; J trimming: 1 base; junction bases outside the gene matches: 5. Germline CDR1 SGHAT, CDR2 FQDESV (reference sequence). CDR3 DNA sequence: TGTGCCAGCAGCCAGGGACAGACTTCCTACAATGAGCAGTTCTTC. This encodes CASSQGQTSYNEQFF.

The chain recombines TRBV4-2 with TRBJ1-2; D is unresolved. V shed 0 bases and J shed 4 bases, with 18 bases lying between them. CDR1 LGHNA and CDR2 YNFKEQ come from the germline V gene. The CDR3 is 17 residues long. The CDR3 here is CASSQDLKLPPSYGYTF. CDR3 sequence (DNA): TGTGCCAGCAGCCAAGATCTGAAGCTTCCACCCTCCTATGGCTACACCTTC.

V usage is TRBV10-3 and J usage is TRBJ1-1; TRBD1 might be the D (5 bases). V was shortened by 4 bases and J by 2 bases, with 20 bases between the two germline ends. This CDR3 is built from 17 residues. Germline CDR1 is ENHRY and CDR2 is SYGVKD. The CDR3 reads CAISAEIGAIFNTEAFF. CDR3 nucleotides: TGTGCCATCAGTGCTGAGATAGGGGCGATTTTTAACACTGAAGCTTTCTTT.